This TCR beta chain was recovered during a study of regulatory T cells in long-lasting Graves disease. Whole-study results and caveats: Preferential use of TRBV28, TRBJ1-2 and TRBJ2-5 was seen in persistent disease. Fewer public clonotypes were shared by new patients (around 970) than by persistent patients (2,741).

V was pared by 1 base and J by 7 bases, with 15 bases between. Germline V gene data show CDR1 as SGHKS and CDR2 as YYEKEE (reference sequence). The CDR3 runs 14 residues. Noted time point: newly diagnosed GD, antithyroid drugs for less than 3 months. PBMC-extracted RNA yielded the TCR library. Points on this clonotype: Its cognate antigen is unknown. This may stem from a read error, because a much larger clone lies one nucleotide away.

Arm-PCR of CDR3 regions and iRepertoire HTBI primers were used to build TCR beta libraries. TCRdb independently ran MiXCR on the multiplex PCR reads; one entry per CDR3 protein. Among 400,000 to 500,000 distinct CDR3 sequences listed, around 15% were seen once. This sample also belongs to another study, concerning T cells in Graves' hyperthyroidism and ophthalmopathy. Per that paper: With the HTBI primer set, the TCR CDR3 went through a first round of RT-PCR.

This receptor was identified in a woman aged 45-65 years with Graves disease. This chain links TRBV5-5 with TRBJ2-7; D gene unclear. The starting material was peripheral blood mononuclear cells (PBMCs), obtained at new diagnosis, from a patient treated with antithyroid drugs. In nucleotides, the CDR3 is TGTGCCAGCAGCTTGATAGTTACGGGCAATGAGCAGTACTTC. As protein: CASSLIVTGNEQYF.